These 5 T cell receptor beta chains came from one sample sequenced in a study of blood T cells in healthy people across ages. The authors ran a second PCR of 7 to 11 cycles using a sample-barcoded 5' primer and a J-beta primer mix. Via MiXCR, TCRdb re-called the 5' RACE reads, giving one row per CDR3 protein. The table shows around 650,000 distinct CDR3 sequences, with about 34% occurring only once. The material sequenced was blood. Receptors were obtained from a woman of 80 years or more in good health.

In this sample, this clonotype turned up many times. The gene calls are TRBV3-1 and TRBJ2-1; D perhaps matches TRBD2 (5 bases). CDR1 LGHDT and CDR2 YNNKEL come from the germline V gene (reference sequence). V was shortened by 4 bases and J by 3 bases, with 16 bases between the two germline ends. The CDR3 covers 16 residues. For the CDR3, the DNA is TGTGCCAGCAGCCGATTAGCGAGAGGTAACTACAATGAGCAGTTCTTC. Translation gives CASSRLARGNYNEQFF.

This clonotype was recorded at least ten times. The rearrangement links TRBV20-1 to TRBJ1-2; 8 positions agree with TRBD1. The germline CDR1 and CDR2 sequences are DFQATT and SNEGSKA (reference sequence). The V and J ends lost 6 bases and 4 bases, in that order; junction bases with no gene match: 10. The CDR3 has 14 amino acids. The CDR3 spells CSAMTGTGAYGYTF. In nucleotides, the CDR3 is TGCAGTGCAATGACCGGGACAGGAGCCTATGGCTACACCTTC.

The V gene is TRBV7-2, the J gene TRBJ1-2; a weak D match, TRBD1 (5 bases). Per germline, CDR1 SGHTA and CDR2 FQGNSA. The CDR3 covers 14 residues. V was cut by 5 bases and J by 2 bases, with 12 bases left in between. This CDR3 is CASSNRDGNYGYTF. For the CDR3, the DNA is TGTGCCAGCAGCAATAGGGACGGAAACTATGGCTACACCTTC.

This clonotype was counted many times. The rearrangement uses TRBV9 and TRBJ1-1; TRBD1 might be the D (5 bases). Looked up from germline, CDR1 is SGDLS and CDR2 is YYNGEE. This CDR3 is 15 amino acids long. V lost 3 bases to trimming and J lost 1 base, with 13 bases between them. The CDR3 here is CASSGTWTRNTEAFF. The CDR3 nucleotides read TGTGCCAGCAGCGGGACCTGGACACGGAACACTGAAGCTTTCTTT. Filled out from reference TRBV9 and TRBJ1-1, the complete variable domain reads DSGVTQTPKHLITATGQRVTLRCSPRSGDLSVYWYQQSLDQGLQFLIQYYNGEERAKGNILERFSAQQFPDLHSELNLSSLELGDSALYFCASSGTWTRNTEAFFGQGTRLTVV.

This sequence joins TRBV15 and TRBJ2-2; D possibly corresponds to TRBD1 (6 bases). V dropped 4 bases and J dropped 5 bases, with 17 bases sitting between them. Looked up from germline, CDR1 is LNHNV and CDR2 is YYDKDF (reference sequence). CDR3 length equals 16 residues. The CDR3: CATSTLQGWRTGELFF. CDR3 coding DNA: TGTGCCACCAGCACCCTACAGGGTTGGAGGACCGGGGAGCTGTTTTTT.